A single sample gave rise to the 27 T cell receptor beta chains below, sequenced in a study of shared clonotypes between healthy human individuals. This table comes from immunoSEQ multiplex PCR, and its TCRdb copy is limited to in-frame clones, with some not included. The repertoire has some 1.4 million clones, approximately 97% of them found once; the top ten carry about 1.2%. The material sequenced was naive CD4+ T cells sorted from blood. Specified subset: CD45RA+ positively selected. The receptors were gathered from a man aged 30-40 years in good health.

CDR3 in DNA: TGTGCCAGCGGGAGAGGGCTAGCGAACGAGCAGTACTTC. Amino acids: CASGRGLANEQYF. The genes are TRBV2 and TRBJ2-7, with D possibly TRBD2 on 6 matching bases. Trimming removed 8 bases at V and 5 bases at J, with 16 bases between. This CDR3 is 13 amino acids long. The V gene's germline CDR1 is SNHLY and CDR2 FYNNEI.

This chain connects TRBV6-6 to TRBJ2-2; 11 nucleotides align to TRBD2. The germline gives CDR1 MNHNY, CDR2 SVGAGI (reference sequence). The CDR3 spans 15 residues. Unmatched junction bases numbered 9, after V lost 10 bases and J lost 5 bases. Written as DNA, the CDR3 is TGTGCCACCACTAGCGGGAGCATCGGGACCGGGGAGCTGTTTTTT. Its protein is CATTSGSIGTGELFF.

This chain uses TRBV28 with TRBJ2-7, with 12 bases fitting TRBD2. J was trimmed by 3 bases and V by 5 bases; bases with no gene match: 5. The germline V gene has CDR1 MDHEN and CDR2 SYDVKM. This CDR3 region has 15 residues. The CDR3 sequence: CASSVRLAGDYEQYF. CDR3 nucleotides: TGTGCCAGCAGTGTCCGACTAGCGGGGGACTACGAGCAGTACTTC.

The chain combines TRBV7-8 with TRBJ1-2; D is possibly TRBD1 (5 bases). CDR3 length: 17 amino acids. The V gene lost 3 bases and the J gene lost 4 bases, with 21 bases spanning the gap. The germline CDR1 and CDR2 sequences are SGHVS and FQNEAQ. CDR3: CASSFTIVGAEVYGYTF. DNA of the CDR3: TGTGCCAGCAGCTTCACGATTGTCGGGGCGGAAGTCTATGGCTACACCTTC.

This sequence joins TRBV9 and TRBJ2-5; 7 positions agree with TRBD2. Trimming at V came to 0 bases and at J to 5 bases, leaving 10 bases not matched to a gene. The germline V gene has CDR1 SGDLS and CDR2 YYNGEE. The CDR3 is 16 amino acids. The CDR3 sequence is CASSVAGGGPGETQYF. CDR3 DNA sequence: TGTGCCAGCAGCGTAGCCGGGGGAGGGCCCGGTGAGACCCAGTACTTC.

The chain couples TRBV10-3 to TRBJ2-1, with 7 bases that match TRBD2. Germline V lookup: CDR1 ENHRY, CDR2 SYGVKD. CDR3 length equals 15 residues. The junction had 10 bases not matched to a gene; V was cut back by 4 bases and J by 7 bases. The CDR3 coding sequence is TGTGCCATCAGTGGCTCCGGGACTAAGGGGAATGAGCAGTTCTTC. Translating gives CAISGSGTKGNEQFF.

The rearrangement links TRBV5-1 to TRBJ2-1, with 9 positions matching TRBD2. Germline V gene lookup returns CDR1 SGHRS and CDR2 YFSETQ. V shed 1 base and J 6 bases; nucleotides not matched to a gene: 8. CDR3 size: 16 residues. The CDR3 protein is CASSLKWAGGGNEQFF. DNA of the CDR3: TGCGCCAGCAGCTTGAAATGGGCGGGAGGGGGCAATGAGCAGTTCTTC. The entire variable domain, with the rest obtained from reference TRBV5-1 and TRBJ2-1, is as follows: KAGVTQTPRYLIKTRGQQVTLSCSPISGHRSVSWYQQTPGQGLQFLFEYFSETQRNKGNFPGRFSGRQFSNSRSEMNVSTLELGDSALYLCASSLKWAGGGNEQFFGPGTRLTVL.

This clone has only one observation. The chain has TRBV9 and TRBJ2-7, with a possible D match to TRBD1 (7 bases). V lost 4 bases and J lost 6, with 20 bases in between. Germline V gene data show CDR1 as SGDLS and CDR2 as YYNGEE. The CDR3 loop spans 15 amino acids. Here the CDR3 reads CASSLNPIQGGEQYF. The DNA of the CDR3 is TGTGCCAGCAGCCTAAACCCGATTCAGGGGGGCGAGCAGTACTTC.

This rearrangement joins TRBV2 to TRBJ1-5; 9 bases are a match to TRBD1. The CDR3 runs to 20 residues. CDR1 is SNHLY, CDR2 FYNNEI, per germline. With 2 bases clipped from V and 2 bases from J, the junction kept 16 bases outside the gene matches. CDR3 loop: CASSESRDRASQMGNQPQHF. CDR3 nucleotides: TGTGCCAGCAGTGAATCCCGGGACAGGGCTTCTCAAATGGGCAATCAGCCCCAGCATTTT.

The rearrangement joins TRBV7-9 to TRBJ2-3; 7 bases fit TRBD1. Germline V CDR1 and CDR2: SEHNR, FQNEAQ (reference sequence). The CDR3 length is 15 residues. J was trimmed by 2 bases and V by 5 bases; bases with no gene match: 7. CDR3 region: CASSPRGQSTDTQYF. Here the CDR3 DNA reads TGTGCCAGCAGCCCCAGGGGACAGTCCACAGATACGCAGTATTTT. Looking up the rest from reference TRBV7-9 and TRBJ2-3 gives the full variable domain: DTGVSQNPRHKITKRGQNVTFRCDPISEHNRLYWYRQTLGQGPEFLTYFQNEAQLEKSRLLSDRFSAERPKGSFSTLEIQRTEQGDSAMYLCASSPRGQSTDTQYFGPGTRLTVL.

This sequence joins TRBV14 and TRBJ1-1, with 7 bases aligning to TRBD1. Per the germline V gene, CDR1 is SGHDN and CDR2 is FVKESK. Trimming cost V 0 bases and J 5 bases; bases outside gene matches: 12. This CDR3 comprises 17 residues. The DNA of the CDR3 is TGTGCCAGCAGCCAAGATGGGACGGCAGGGGGTTGGACTGAAGCTTTCTTT. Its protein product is CASSQDGTAGGWTEAFF.

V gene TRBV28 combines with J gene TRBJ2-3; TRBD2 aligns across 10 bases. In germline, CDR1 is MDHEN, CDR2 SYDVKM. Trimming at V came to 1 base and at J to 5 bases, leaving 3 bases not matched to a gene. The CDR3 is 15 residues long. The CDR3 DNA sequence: TGTGCCAGCAGTTTATCTAGCGGGAGTCTAGATACGCAGTATTTT. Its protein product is CASSLSSGSLDTQYF.

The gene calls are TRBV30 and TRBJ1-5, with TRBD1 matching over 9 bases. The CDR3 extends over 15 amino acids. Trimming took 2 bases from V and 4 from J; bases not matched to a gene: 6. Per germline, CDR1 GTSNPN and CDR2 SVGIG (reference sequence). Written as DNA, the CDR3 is TGTGCCTGGAGTCCCGCGGGACAGGGAAATCAGCCCCAGCATTTT. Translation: CAWSPAGQGNQPQHF.

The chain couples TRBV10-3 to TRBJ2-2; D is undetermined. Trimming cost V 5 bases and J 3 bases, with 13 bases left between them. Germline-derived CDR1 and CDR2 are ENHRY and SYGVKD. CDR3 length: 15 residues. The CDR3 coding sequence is TGTGCCATCAGTCTTGGGCAGCCCGACACCGGGGAGCTGTTTTTT. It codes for CAISLGQPDTGELFF.

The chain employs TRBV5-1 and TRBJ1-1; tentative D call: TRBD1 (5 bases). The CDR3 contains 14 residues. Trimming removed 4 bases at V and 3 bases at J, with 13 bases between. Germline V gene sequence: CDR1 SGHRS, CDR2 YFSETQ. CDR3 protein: CASSLDARDTEAFF. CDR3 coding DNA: TGCGCCAGCAGCCTGGATGCCAGGGACACTGAAGCTTTCTTT. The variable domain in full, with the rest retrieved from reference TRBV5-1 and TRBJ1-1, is KAGVTQTPRYLIKTRGQQVTLSCSPISGHRSVSWYQQTPGQGLQFLFEYFSETQRNKGNFPGRFSGRQFSNSRSEMNVSTLELGDSALYLCASSLDARDTEAFFGQGTRLTVV.

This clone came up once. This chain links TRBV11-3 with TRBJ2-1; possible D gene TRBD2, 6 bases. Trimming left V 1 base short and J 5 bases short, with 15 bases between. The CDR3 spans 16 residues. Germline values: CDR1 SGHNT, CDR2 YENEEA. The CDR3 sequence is CASSLGSSEFHNEQFF. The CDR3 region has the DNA TGTGCCAGCAGCTTAGGGTCTAGCGAATTTCACAATGAGCAGTTCTTC. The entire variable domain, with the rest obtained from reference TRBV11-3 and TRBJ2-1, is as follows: EAGVVQSPRYKIIEKKQPVAFWCNPISGHNTLYWYLQNLGQGPELLIRYENEEAVDDSQLPKDRFSAERLKGVDSTLKIQPAELGDSAVYLCASSLGSSEFHNEQFFGPGTRLTVL.

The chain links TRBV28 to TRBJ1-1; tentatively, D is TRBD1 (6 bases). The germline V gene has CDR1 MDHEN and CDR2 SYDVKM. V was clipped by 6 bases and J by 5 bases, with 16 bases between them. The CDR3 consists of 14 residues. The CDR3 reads CASRSPGHFTEAFF. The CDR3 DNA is TGTGCCAGCAGAAGCCCGGGACACTTTACTGAAGCTTTCTTT.

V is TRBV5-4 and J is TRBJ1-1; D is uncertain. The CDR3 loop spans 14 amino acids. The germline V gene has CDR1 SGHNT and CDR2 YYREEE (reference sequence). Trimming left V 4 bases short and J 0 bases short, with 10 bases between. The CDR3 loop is CASSNEGLNTEAFF. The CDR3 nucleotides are TGTGCCAGCAGCAACGAAGGCCTGAACACTGAAGCTTTCTTT.

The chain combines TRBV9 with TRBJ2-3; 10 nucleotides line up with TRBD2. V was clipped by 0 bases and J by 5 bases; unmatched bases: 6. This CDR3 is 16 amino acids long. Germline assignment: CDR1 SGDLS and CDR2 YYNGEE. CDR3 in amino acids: CASSVGSGRAEDTQYF. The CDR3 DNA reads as TGTGCCAGCAGCGTAGGCAGCGGGAGGGCAGAAGATACGCAGTATTTT.

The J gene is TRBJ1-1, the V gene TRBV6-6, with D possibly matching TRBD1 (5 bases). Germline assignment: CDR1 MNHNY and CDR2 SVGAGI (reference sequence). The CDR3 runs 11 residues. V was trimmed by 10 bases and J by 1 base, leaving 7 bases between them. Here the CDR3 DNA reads TGTGCCACAGGGAAGAACACTGAAGCTTTCTTT. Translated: CATGKNTEAFF.

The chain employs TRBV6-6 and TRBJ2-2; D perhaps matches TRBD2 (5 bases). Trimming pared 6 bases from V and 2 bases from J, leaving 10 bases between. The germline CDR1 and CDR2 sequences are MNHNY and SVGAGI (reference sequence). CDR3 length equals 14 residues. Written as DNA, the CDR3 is TGTGCCAGCAGGAGCGGAGGAAACACCGGGGAGCTGTTTTTT. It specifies CASRSGGNTGELFF.

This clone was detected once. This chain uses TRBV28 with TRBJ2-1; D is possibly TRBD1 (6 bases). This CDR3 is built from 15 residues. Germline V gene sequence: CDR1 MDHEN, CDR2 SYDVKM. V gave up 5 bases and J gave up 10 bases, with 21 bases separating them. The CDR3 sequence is CASSLLTRGYGEQFF. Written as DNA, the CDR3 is TGTGCCAGCAGTCTCCTGACAAGGGGGTACGGGGAGCAGTTCTTC.

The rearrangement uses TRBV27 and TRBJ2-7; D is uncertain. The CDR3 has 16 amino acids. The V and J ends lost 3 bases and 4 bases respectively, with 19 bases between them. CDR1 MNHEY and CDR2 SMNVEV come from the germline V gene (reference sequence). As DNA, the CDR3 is TGTGCCAGCAGTTTGAATTTGGCGAAGTTTACGTACGAGCAGTACTTC. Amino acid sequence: CASSLNLAKFTYEQYF.

The CDR3 spells CASSALAGAYEQYF. The CDR3 DNA follows: TGTGCCAGTAGTGCCCTAGCGGGAGCCTACGAGCAGTACTTC. The chain is built from TRBV19 and TRBJ2-7; 10 bases line up with TRBD2. The length of the CDR3 is 14 residues. J gave up 2 bases and V 5 bases, and 3 bases lay outside the gene matches. CDR1 and CDR2 (germline): LNHDA, SQIVND (reference sequence).

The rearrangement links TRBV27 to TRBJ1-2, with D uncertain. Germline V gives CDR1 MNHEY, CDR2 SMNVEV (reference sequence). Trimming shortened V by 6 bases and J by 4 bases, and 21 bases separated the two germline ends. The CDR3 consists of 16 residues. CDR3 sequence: CASRHSPTGYSYGYTF. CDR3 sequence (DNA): TGTGCCAGCAGACATAGCCCTACGGGGTACAGCTATGGCTACACCTTC.

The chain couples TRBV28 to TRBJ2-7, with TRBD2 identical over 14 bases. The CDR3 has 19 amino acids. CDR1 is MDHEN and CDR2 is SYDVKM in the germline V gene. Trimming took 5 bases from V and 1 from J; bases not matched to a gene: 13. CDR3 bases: TGTGCCAGCAGTCTGCTTCTGGGACTAGCGGGAGAGAGTTCCTACGAGCAGTACTTC. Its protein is CASSLLLGLAGESSYEQYF.

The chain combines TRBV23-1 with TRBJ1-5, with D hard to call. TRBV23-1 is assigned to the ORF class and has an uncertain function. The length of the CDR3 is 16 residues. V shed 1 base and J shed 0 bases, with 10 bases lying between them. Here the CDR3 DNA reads TGCGCCAGCAGTCAATATCGAGGGAATAGCAATCAGCCCCAGCATTTT. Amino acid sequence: CASSQYRGNSNQPQHF.